The present T cell receptor (beta chain) was sequenced within a study of shared clonotypes between healthy human individuals. Bulk PBMC genomic DNA spanned ten immunoSEQ deep plates. Generated by immunoSEQ multiplex PCR, the TCRdb table keeps only in-frame clones and is missing some. The sample carries hundreds of thousands of clones, less than 80% recorded once. Trimming pared 6 bases from V and 4 bases from J, leaving 12 bases between. The germline V gene encodes CDR1 SNHLY and CDR2 FYNNEI. This CDR3 contains 13 residues. The chain is built from TRBV2 and TRBJ1-2, with D possibly being TRBD1 (5 bases). The sequenced sample consisted of PBMCs. The origin of this receptor is a woman in her thirties or forties in good health. Some clones in this sample may be carry-over from other donors' samples. CDR3 sequence reads: CASSSGTSYGYTF. CDR3 nucleotides: TGTGCCAGCAGCTCCGGGACCTCCTATGGCTACACCTTC.